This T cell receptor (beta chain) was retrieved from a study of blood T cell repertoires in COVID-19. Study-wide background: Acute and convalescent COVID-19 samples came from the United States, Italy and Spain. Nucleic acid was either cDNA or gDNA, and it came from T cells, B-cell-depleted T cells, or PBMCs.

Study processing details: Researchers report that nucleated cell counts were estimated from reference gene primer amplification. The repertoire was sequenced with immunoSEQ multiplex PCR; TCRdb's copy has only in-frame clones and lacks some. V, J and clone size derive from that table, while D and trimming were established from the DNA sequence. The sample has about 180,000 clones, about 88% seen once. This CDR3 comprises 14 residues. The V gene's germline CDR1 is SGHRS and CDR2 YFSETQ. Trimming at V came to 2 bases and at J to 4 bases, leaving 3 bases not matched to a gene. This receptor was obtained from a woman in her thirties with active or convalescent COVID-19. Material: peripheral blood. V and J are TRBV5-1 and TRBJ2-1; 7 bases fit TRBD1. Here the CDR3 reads CASSFLQGYNEQFF. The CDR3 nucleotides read TGCGCCAGCAGCTTTTTACAGGGGTACAATGAGCAGTTCTTC.